Listed here is a single T cell receptor (beta chain). This clonotype was detected once. Its antigen is unknown. The input lacks base qualities; no much larger clone sits a single base away. Trimmed from V: 6 bases; trimmed from J: 0 bases; junction bases lacking a gene match: 7. Its CDR3 holds 15 amino acids, cysteine through phenylalanine. Of all the DNA, just the CDR3 is kept, 45 bases in frame from base 1. Looking up the germline V gene yields CDR1 SGHRS and CDR2 YFSETQ. The time point tag for this specimen amounts to: patch test 3, about 24 weeks after DPC sensitization. This specimen's treatment or condition label, interpreted: therapeutic diphenylcyclopropenone sensitization with weekly scalp DPC. Blood at each patch-test visit was drawn before the patch test was applied. Patients were eligible if aged 18 to 70, diagnosed with alopecia and judged suitable for DPC therapy, and pregnant patients were excluded. Total RNA was extracted from unfractionated whole blood collected in Tempus Blood RNA tubes.

This sample is part of a study of human T cells and chemical hapten exposure listed by TCRdb under 2021. Regarding the research as a whole: For sensitization, 2% DPC in acetone was applied to an approximately 2 cm by approximately 2 cm area of upper inner arm skin. Peripheral blood TCR repertoire changes were tracked in vivo in alopecia patients during primary and secondary sensitization to the hapten diphenylcyclopropenone (DPC). The patient cohort, mostly female, included alopecia areata with under or over 50% scalp involvement, alopecia totalis and alopecia universalis. Libraries were pooled for sequencing, and variation in per-sample TCR yields was attributed mainly to small differences in library volumes within the pool. For TCR sequencing, blood came from some 31 alopecia patients at anywhere from one to four time points (pre-sensitization, 2, 6 and 24 weeks). Throughout the roughly 23-week study period, patients were also given weekly therapeutic DPC doses on the scalp. Patch testing on the upper back used Finn chambers containing 0.01% DPC, with scoring done after 6 days according to International Contact Dermatitis Research Group standards. Blood samples were taken from patients before sensitization (week 0) and at 2, 6 and about 24 weeks after DPC sensitization.

Points the paper makes about the study in general: After repeated subsampling, changes were observed in the strength of the expansion versus patch-test correlation and in the threshold at which the correlation became significant. Expanded TCRs formed significantly more large CDR3 similarity clusters than pre-sensitization or healthy control sets, consistent with antigen-driven responses. A positive correlation was found between the number of PT1 expanded TCRs and patch test score, with significance reached at thresholds 8, 16 and 32 but not 4. Because every patient had alopecia, a presumed autoimmune disease, the patients' immune response might differ from that of healthy individuals. DPC sensitization did not change the number of TCRs with a frequency above 1 in 1000, and there was no evidence of changes in global repertoire structure.

The library was generated by RACE. The sample was run on a NextSeq 500. Library preparation attached unique molecular identifiers to individual cDNA molecules for quantitative, reproducible TCR counting. From each blood RNA sample, both TCR alpha and TCR beta chains were sequenced. The authors processed their data as follows. The median number of TCRs per sample was 95,638, ranging from roughly 20,000 to 690,600. The Decombinator software suite was used to annotate the V, J and CDR3 of the TCR reads. For PS versus PT1 abundance plots, all samples were subsampled to the same number of TCRs (28,000). TCRs were defined as expanded if absent before sensitization and observed at least eight times at the 2-week time point. The public reads were reanalyzed by TCRdb: fastp trimming at Q25, MiXCR alignment, in-frame beta chains only. Each entry is one CDR3 protein sequence, shown with its most common DNA and genes. None of the V and J calls come from the authors' own analysis; TCRdb made them. This sample is represented by more than 150,000 distinct CDR3 sequences; under 30% of them were singletons. The top ten clonotypes cover roughly 2.3% of the sample.

This clonotype was sampled from a woman aged 40-49 years with alopecia areata. Some clones in this sample may be carry-over from other donors' samples. Here the chain combines TRBV5-1 and TRBJ2-7; TRBD1 agrees with 9 junctional bases. Material: whole blood, obtained in connection with sensitization to the hapten diphenylcyclopropenone (DPC). The CDR3 amino acid sequence is: CASKNTGGGSYEQYF. The DNA is TGCGCCAGCAAGAACACAGGGGGCGGCTCCTACGAGCAGTACTTC. Outside the CDR3, residues come from the reference TRBV5-1 and TRBJ2-7 proteins, so the full variable domain is: KAGVTQTPRYLIKTRGQQVTLSCSPISGHRSVSWYQQTPGQGLQFLFEYFSETQRNKGNFPGRFSGRQFSNSRSEMNVSTLELGDSALYLCASKNTGGGSYEQYFGPGTRLTVT.